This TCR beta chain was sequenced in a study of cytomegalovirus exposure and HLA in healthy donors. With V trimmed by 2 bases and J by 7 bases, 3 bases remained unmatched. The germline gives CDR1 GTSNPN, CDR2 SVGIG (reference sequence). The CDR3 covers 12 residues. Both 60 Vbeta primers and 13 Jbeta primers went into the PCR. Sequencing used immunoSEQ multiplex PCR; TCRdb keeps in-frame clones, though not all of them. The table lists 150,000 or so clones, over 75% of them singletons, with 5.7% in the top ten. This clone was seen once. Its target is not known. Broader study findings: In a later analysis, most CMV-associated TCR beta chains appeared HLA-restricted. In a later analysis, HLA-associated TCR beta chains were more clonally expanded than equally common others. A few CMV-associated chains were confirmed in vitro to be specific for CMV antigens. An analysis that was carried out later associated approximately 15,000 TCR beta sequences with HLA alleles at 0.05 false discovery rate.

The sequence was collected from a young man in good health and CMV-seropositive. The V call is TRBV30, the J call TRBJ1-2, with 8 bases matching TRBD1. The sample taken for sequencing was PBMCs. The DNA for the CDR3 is TGTGCCTGGAGTCGACAGGGGCCTGGCTACACCTTC. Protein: CAWSRQGPGYTF.